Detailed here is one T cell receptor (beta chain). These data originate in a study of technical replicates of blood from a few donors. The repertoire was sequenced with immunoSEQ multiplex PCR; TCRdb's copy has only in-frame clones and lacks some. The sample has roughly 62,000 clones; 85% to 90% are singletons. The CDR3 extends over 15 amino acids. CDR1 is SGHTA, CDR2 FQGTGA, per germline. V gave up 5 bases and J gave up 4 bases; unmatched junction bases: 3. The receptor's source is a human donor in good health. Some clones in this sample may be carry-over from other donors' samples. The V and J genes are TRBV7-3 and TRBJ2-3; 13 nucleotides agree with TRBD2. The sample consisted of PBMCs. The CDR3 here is CASSMTSGRSDTQYF. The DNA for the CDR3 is TGTGCCAGCAGCATGACTAGCGGGAGGTCAGATACGCAGTATTTT.